This T cell receptor beta chain was sequenced in a study of technical replicates of blood from a handful of donors. The CDR3 covers 13 residues. Germline CDR1 reads SGHNT; CDR2 reads YYREEE (reference sequence). With 9 bases removed from V and 3 bases from J, the gap between germline ends came to 16 bases. Repertoires were generated with immunoSEQ multiplex PCR, while TCRdb's copy carries only in-frame clones and drops some. The data hold approximately 50,000 clones, with roughly 84% observed a single time. What was sequenced was PBMCs. The chain couples TRBV5-4 to TRBJ2-7; TRBD2 might be the D (5 bases). This sequence originates from a human donor in good health. Some clones in this sample may be carry-over from other donors' samples. The CDR3 nucleotides are TGTGCCACGGCCCCATGGGAGCACTACGAGCAGTACTTC. Translated, it gives CATAPWEHYEQYF.